This TCR beta chain appears in the sequencing data of a study of Ad26.COV2.S vaccination and SARS-CoV-2 variants. In the study overall: Donor was in the COV1001 Ad26.COV2.S trial arm.

Treatment given: some 20 received Ad26.COV2.S at low or high dose, single or two shots; about 5 received placebo; per-sample allocation not given. Samples analyzed were those drawn on day 63 after the first vaccine or placebo injection. Germline-derived CDR1 and CDR2 are KGHSH and LQKENI. CDR3 length: 19 residues. After removal of 3 bases from V and 7 bases from J, the junction contained 15 bases not matched to a gene. The assay was immunoSEQ multiplex PCR, and TCRdb's table has in-frame clones only and misses some. The data contain 240,000 or so clones, more than 75% of them singletons. The chain combines TRBV18 with TRBJ2-7; TRBD2 aligns across 16 bases. Here the sequenced sample was peripheral blood, taken in a trial of Ad26.COV2.S vaccine versus placebo. The receptor was isolated from a person aged 18-60 years who received the Ad26.COV2.S COVID-19 vaccine or a placebo. The CDR3 DNA reads as TGTGCCAGCTCACCCACGGGACTAGCGGGAGGGCTTCCCACAAGGGAGCAGTACTTC. This translates into CASSPTGLAGGLPTREQYF.